This T cell receptor (beta chain) was identified during a study of blood T cells in healthy people across ages. With a J-beta primer mix and a sample-barcoded 5' primer, a second PCR ran about 7 to 11 cycles. Via MiXCR, TCRdb re-called the 5' RACE reads, giving one row per CDR3 protein. Here the sample spans some 850,000 distinct CDR3 sequences, 20% to 30% being singletons. V was trimmed by 0 bases and J by 3 bases, leaving 5 bases between them. The CDR3 spans 13 residues. The V gene's germline CDR1 is SEHNR and CDR2 FQNEAQ (reference sequence). The same data also contributed to another study, on T cells of mothers and their children. That report adds: About six children, together with their three healthy Caucasian mothers, made up the donors. Reads obtained per mother exceeded 8.5 million TCR beta CDR3 reads, with approximately 3 million obtained per child.

The sample taken for sequencing was blood. The sequence was obtained from a boy younger than 18 in good health. This chain uses TRBV7-9 with TRBJ1-1; no clear D. CDR3 coding DNA: TGTGCCAGCAGCTTAGCAGGGTACACTGAAGCTTTCTTT. Protein product: CASSLAGYTEAFF.